The T cell receptor (beta chain) described here comes from a study of cytomegalovirus exposure and HLA in healthy donors. Study results and caveats: Follow-up analysis found HLA locus-dependent TCR association rates, highest for DRB1 and lowest for HLA-C. An assumption of roughly uniform sequencing depth across donors underlay the presence/absence analyses.

The PCR had 60 Vbeta and 13 Jbeta primers. Some clones are missing from TCRdb's copy, which holds only in-frame ones; the method was immunoSEQ multiplex PCR. The sample yields hundreds of thousands of clones, roughly two thirds seen once. This clone was picked up a small number of times. Its antigen is undetermined. Germline V lookup: CDR1 LGHNA, CDR2 YNFKEQ. With 2 bases removed from V and 0 bases from J, the gap between germline ends came to 10 bases. The CDR3 is 15 residues long. Sequencing used PBMCs. This clonotype was sampled from a female donor in good health and CMV-seronegative. The chain is built from TRBV4-2 and TRBJ1-1, with a tentative D call TRBD1 (5 bases). The CDR3, as DNA: TGTGCCAGCAGCCAACAGGGTGGGATGAACACTGAAGCTTTCTTT. It yields the protein CASSQQGGMNTEAFF.